What follows are 11 T cell receptor beta chains derived from one specimen sequenced in a study of cytomegalovirus exposure and HLA in healthy donors. With 60 Vbeta and 13 Jbeta primers, the PCR was carried out. Clones were sequenced by immunoSEQ multiplex PCR, and TCRdb holds only the in-frame ones, with some missing. Among more than 150,000 clones, about 81% were seen once, and the ten largest hold about 1.6%. Sample: PBMCs. These receptors were collected from a man between 40 and 49 years old in good health and CMV-seronegative.

A single count supports this clone. The chain uses TRBV18 and TRBJ1-2; D perhaps matches TRBD1 (6 bases). The V and J ends lost 3 bases and 5 bases respectively, with 10 bases between them. The germline CDR1 and CDR2 sequences are KGHSH and LQKENI. The CDR3 loop spans 13 amino acids. In DNA, the CDR3 is TGTGCCAGCTCACCTACAGGGAAGTATGGCTACACCTTC. Amino acid sequence: CASSPTGKYGYTF.

V usage is TRBV13 and J usage is TRBJ2-7; D might be TRBD2 (6 bases). V was trimmed by 4 bases and J by 3 bases, leaving 16 bases between them. Germline CDR1 is PRHDT and CDR2 is FYEKMQ (reference sequence). The CDR3 has 15 amino acids. DNA for the CDR3: TGTGCCAGCAGCTCCCTGGGCGGAGGGGACTACGAGCAGTACTTC. As protein: CASSSLGGGDYEQYF.

The table lists this clone with a count of one. The genes are TRBV11-1 and TRBJ1-1, with D maybe TRBD1 (6 bases). V was clipped by 5 bases and J by 1 base, with 17 bases between them. The CDR3 runs to 16 residues. Germline V gene sequence: CDR1 SGHAT, CDR2 FQDESV (reference sequence). The CDR3 here is CASSNDLGAGNTEAFF. The CDR3 coding sequence is TGTGCCAGCAGCAACGATCTGGGGGCGGGGAACACTGAAGCTTTCTTT. The full variable domain, in which reference TRBV11-1 and TRBJ1-1 provide the parts outside the CDR3, is EAEVAQSPRYKITEKSQAVAFWCDPISGHATLYWYRQILGQGPELLVQFQDESVVDDSQLPKDRFSAERLKGVDSTLKIQPAELGDSAMYLCASSNDLGAGNTEAFFGQGTRLTVV.

The CDR3: CASSLPGVNTEAFF. CDR3 coding DNA: TGCGCCAGCAGCTTGCCCGGGGTAAACACTGAAGCTTTCTTT. The V and J genes are TRBV5-1 and TRBJ1-1; unclear D gene. The CDR3 is made up of 14 amino acids. CDR1 is SGHRS and CDR2 is YFSETQ in the germline V gene. The germline V and J ends were trimmed by 1 base and 2 bases, with 9 bases remaining between them.

V is TRBV7-2 and J is TRBJ2-7; 9 positions match TRBD2. The germline V gene has CDR1 SGHTA and CDR2 FQGNSA. The CDR3 loop spans 14 amino acids. V gave up 1 base and J gave up 7 bases; unmatched junction bases: 5. The CDR3 nucleotides are TGTGCCAGCAGCTTAGGCGGGGGGGCTCGGGAGCAGTACTTC. Residues: CASSLGGGAREQYF. The entire variable domain, with the rest obtained from reference TRBV7-2 and TRBJ2-7, is as follows: GAGVSQSPSNKVTEKGKDVELRCDPISGHTALYWYRQSLGQGLEFLIYFQGNSAPDKSGLPSDRFSAERTGGSVSTLTIQRTQQEDSAVYLCASSLGGGAREQYFGPGTRLTVT.

V gene TRBV30 combines with J gene TRBJ1-5; 9 nucleotides line up with TRBD1. This CDR3 spans 15 amino acids. V lost 2 bases, J lost 5 bases, and 7 bases stayed unmatched. Germline CDR1 and CDR2: GTSNPN and SVGIG (reference sequence). The chain's CDR3 is CAWSSTGGNHQPQHF. CDR3 in DNA: TGTGCCTGGAGTTCCACAGGGGGCAATCATCAGCCCCAGCATTTT. The full variable domain, completed using reference TRBV30 and TRBJ1-5, is SQTIHQWPATLVQPVGSPLSLECTVEGTSNPNLYWYRQAAGRGLQLLFYSVGIGQISSEVPQNLSASRPQDRQFILSSKKLLLSDSGFYLCAWSSTGGNHQPQHFGDGTRLSIL.

A few counts support this clone. The J gene is TRBJ2-7, the V gene TRBV28; TRBD2 aligns across 7 bases. The J segment lost 2 bases and the V segment lost 5 bases, leaving 12 bases of the junction unmatched. CDR1 and CDR2 (germline): MDHEN, SYDVKM. The CDR3 is 16 residues long. In nucleotides, the CDR3 is TGTGCCAGCAGTCCGCCCCTGCTAGCGGACCCCTACGAGCAGTACTTC. Translation: CASSPPLLADPYEQYF.

The V gene is TRBV19, the J gene TRBJ1-5; the D gene is possibly TRBD1 (5 bases). Germline V gives CDR1 LNHDA, CDR2 SQIVND (reference sequence). The CDR3 spans 15 residues. Trimming pared 4 bases from V and 0 bases from J, leaving 10 bases between. The CDR3 here is CASSTREYSNQPQHF. CDR3 DNA sequence: TGTGCCAGTAGTACCAGGGAATATAGCAATCAGCCCCAGCATTTT.

The genes are TRBV4-3 and TRBJ1-1; no firm D call. The V and J ends lost 1 base and 6 bases respectively, with 9 bases between them. Germline CDR1 LGHNA, CDR2 YSLEER. This CDR3 has 13 residues. The CDR3 here is CASSQGFSAEAFF. The CDR3 coding sequence is TGCGCCAGCAGCCAAGGATTCAGCGCTGAAGCTTTCTTT.

The chain is built from TRBV18 and TRBJ2-3; no clear D gene. Germline loops: CDR1 KGHSH, CDR2 LQKENI. The V gene lost 2 bases and the J gene lost 5 bases, with 11 bases spanning the gap. The CDR3 has 14 amino acids. CDR3 bases: TGTGCCAGCTCACCAGGCCTAGGAGAAGATACGCAGTATTTT. It codes for CASSPGLGEDTQYF. Filled out from reference TRBV18 and TRBJ2-3, the complete variable domain reads NAGVMQNPRHLVRRRGQEARLRCSPMKGHSHVYWYRQLPEEGLKFMVYLQKENIIDESGMPKERFSAEFPKEGPSILRIQQVVRGDSAAYFCASSPGLGEDTQYFGPGTRLTVL.

The chain couples TRBV7-9 to TRBJ1-6; D unclear. Trimming pared 2 bases from V and 7 bases from J, leaving 3 bases between. The CDR3 loop spans 12 amino acids. The germline V gene has CDR1 SEHNR and CDR2 FQNEAQ (reference sequence). As DNA, the CDR3 is TGTGCCAGCAGCTTATCGAATTCACCCCTCCACTTT. The encoded protein is CASSLSNSPLHF.